This note documents a single T cell receptor beta chain sequence. Its antigen is not known. The sample is drawn from a study of OX40 agonist ivuxolimab in advanced cancers. Study-wide background: Of the participants, approximately 38% had some prior anti-PD-1, anti-PD-L1 or anti-CTLA-4 therapy, which was allowed. Study-level findings and limits: Dosing at 0.1 to 3.0 mg/kg was accompanied by clonal expansion of CD4+ and CD8+ blood T cells by week 6. Certain nonresponding patients likewise had low normalized T-cell clonal expansion. What antigens the expanded peripheral T cells recognized was never established.

Method: immunoSEQ multiplex PCR; TCRdb's copy keeps in-frame clones and lacks some. In the table there are under 90,000 clones, 85% to 90% of which are singletons. Trimming pared 4 bases from V and 4 bases from J, leaving 13 bases between. Germline loops: CDR1 MGHRA, CDR2 YSYEKL. The CDR3 runs 14 residues. J is TRBJ1-1 and V is TRBV4-1, with D possibly matching TRBD1 (6 bases). Sample: CD4+ or CD8+ T cells sorted from blood, taken in a trial of the OX40 agonist ivuxolimab. This TCR came from an adult with an advanced solid tumor such as melanoma, head and neck, liver or kidney cancer. As DNA, the CDR3 is TGCGCCAGCAGCCCTTCGGGGGCCGGCACTGAAGCTTTCTTT. Its protein product is CASSPSGAGTEAFF.